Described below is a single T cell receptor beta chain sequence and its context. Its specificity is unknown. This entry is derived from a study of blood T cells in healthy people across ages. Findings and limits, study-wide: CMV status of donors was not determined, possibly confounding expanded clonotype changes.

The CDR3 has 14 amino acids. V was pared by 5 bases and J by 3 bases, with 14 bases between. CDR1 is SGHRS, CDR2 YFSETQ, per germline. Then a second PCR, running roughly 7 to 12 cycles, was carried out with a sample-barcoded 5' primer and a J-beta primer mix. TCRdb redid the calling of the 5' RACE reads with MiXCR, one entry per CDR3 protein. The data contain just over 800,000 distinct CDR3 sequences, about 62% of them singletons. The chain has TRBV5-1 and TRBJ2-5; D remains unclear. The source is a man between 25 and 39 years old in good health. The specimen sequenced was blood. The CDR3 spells CASRSYGAEETQYF. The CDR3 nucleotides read TGCGCCAGCAGATCTTACGGCGCAGAAGAGACCCAGTACTTC. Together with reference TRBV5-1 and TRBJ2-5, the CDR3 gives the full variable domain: KAGVTQTPRYLIKTRGQQVTLSCSPISGHRSVSWYQQTPGQGLQFLFEYFSETQRNKGNFPGRFSGRQFSNSRSEMNVSTLELGDSALYLCASRSYGAEETQYFGPGTRLLVL.